This entry describes one T cell receptor (beta chain). The protocol was immunoSEQ multiplex PCR, while the TCRdb copy is restricted to in-frame clones and leaves out a portion. The profile shows approximately 180,000 clones, about 91% of them singletons. This entry is derived from a study of control samples from healthy donors and cancer patients. Germline CDR1 DFQATT, CDR2 SNEGSKA (reference sequence). The CDR3 is made up of 11 amino acids. V dropped 3 bases and J dropped 3 bases, with 6 bases sitting between them. This TCR derives from a woman aged 40 to 50 in good health. The J gene is TRBJ2-7, the V gene TRBV20-1; D gene ambiguous. Sequencing input: blood. The CDR3 region is CSASQGYEQYF. CDR3 DNA: TGCAGTGCTAGTCAAGGCTACGAGCAGTACTTC.